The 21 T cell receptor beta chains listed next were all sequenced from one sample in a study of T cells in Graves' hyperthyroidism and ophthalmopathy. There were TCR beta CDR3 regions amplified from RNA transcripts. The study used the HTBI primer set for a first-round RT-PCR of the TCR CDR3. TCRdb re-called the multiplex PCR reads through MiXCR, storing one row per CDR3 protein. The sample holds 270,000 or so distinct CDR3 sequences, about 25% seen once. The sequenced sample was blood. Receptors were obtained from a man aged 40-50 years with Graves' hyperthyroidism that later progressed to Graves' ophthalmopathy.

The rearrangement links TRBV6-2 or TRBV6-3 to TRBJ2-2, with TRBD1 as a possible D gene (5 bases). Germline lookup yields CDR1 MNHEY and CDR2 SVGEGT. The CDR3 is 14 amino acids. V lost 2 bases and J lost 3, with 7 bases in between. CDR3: CASSYPRDTGELFF. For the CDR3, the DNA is TGTGCCAGCAGTTACCCCAGGGACACCGGGGAGCTGTTTTTT.

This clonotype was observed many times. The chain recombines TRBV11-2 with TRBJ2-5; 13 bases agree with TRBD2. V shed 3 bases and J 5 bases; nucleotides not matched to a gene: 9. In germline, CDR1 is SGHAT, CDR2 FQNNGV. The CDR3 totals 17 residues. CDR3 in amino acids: CASSFQGLAGYLETQYF. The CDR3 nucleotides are TGTGCCAGCAGCTTCCAGGGACTAGCGGGATATTTGGAGACCCAGTACTTC.

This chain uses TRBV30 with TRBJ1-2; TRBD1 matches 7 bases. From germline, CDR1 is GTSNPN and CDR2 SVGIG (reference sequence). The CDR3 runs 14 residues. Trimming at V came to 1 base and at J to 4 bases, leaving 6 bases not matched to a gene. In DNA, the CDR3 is TGTGCCTGGAGTGCCCTTGGGACAGCCTATGGCTACACCTTC. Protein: CAWSALGTAYGYTF.

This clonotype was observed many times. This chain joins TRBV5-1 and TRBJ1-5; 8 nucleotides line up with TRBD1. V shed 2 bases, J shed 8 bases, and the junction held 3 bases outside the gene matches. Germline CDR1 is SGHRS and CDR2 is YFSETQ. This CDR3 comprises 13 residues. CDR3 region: CASSFRGREPQHF. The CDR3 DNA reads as TGCGCCAGCAGCTTCAGGGGGCGGGAGCCCCAGCATTTT.

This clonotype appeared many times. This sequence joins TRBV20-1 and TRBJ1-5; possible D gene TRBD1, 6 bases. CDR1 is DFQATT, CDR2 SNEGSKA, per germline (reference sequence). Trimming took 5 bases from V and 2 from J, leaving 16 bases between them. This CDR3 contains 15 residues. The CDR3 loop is CSASPGEVRNQPQHF. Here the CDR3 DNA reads TGCAGTGCTTCTCCAGGGGAAGTGCGCAATCAGCCCCAGCATTTT.

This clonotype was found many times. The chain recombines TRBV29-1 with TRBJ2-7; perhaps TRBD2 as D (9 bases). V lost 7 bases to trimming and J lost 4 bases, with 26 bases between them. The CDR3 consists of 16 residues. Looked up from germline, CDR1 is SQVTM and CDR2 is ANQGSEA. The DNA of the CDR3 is TGCAGCGGACAGGGGTCCCGGACTAGCGCTGTATACGAGCAGTACTTC. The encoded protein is CSGQGSRTSAVYEQYF.

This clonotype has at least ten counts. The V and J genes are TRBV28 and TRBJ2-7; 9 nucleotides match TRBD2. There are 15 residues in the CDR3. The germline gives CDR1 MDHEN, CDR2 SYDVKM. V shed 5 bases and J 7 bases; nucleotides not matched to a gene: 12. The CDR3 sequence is CASSPTGSGRGEQYF. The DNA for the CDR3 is TGTGCCAGCAGTCCTACAGGTAGCGGGAGAGGTGAGCAGTACTTC.

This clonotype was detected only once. The CDR3 bases are TGCAGTGCTAAGCCGGGACAGGGGGGCTACGAGCAGTACTTC. Its protein is CSAKPGQGGYEQYF. The chain employs TRBV20-1 and TRBJ2-7; 11 bases line up with TRBD1. The ends lost 4 bases at V and 3 bases at J; junction bases unmatched: 5. This CDR3 contains 14 residues. Germline CDR1 DFQATT, CDR2 SNEGSKA (reference sequence).

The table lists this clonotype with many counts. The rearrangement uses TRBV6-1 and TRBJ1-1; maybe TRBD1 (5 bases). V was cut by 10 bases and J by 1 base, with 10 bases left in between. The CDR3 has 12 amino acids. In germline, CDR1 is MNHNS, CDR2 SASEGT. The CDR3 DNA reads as TGTGCCACCTTGGGACGGAACACTGAAGCTTTCTTT. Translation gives CATLGRNTEAFF.

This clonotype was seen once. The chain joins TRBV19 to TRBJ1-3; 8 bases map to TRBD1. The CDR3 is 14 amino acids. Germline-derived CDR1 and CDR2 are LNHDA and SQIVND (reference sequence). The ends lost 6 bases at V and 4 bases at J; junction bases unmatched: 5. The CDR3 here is CASSQDRDGNTIYF. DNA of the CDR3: TGTGCCAGTAGCCAGGACAGGGACGGAAACACCATATATTTT.

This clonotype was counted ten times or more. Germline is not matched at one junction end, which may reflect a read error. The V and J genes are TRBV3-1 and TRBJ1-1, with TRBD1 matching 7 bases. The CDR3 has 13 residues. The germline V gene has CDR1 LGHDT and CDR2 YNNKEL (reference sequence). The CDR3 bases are TGTGCCAGCAGCCAAGGGGACAGACCTGAAGTTTTCTTT. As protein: CASSQGDRPEVFF.

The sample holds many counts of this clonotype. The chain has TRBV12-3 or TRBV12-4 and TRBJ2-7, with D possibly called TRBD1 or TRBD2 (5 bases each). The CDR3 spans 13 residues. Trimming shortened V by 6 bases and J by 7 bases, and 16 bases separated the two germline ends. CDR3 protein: CASRPGRWAEQYF. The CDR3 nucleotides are TGTGCCAGCAGACCGGGACGGTGGGCAGAGCAGTACTTC.

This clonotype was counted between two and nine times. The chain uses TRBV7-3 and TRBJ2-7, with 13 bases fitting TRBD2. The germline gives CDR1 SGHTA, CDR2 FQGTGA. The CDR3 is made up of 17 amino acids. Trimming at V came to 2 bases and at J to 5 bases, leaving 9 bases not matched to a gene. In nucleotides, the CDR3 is TGTGCCAGCAGCTTAGGGCCCGGACTAGCGGGAGCCCACGAGCAGTACTTC. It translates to CASSLGPGLAGAHEQYF. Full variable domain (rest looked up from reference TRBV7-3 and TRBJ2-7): GAGVSQTPSNKVTEKGKYVELRCDPISGHTALYWYRQSLGQGPEFLIYFQGTGAADDSGLPNDRFFAVRPEGSVSTLKIQRTERGDSAVYLCASSLGPGLAGAHEQYFGPGTRLTVT.

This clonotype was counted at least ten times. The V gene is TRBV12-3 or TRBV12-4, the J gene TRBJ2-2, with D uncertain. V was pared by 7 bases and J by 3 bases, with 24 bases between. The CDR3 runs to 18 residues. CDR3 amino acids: CASTPATGPRRYTGELFF. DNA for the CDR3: TGTGCCAGCACCCCGGCGACTGGACCCAGGAGATACACCGGGGAGCTGTTTTTT.

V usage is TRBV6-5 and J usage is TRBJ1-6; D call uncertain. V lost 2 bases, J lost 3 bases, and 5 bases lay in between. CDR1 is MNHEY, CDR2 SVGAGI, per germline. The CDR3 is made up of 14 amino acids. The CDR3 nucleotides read TGTGCCAGCAGTTACGGCGGCTATAATTCACCCCTCCACTTT. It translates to CASSYGGYNSPLHF.

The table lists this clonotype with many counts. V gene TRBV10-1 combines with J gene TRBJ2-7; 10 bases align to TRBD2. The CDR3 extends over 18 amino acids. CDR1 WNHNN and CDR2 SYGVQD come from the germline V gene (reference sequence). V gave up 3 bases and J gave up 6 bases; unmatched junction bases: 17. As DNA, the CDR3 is TGCGCCAGCAGTGATCTCGGACTAGCGGCCGGAACTTACGGCGAGCAGTACTTC. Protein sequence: CASSDLGLAAGTYGEQYF.

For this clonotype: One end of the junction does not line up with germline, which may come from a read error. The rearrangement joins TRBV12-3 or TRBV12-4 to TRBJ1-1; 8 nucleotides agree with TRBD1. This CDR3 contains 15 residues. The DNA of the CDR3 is TGTGCCAGCAGTTTCCCGACAGGGGTGAACACTGAGGCTTTCTTT. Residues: CASSFPTGVNTEAFF.

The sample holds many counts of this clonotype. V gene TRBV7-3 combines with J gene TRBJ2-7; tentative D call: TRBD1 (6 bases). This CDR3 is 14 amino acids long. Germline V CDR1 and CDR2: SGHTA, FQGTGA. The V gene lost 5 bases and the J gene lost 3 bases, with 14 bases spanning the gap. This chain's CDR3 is CASSPRPGVYEQYF. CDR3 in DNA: TGTGCCAGCAGCCCGCGGCCAGGGGTCTACGAGCAGTACTTC.

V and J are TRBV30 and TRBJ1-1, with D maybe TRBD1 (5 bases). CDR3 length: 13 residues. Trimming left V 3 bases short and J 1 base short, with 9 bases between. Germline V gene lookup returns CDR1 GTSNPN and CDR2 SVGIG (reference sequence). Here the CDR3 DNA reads TGTGCCTGGAGGAAACAGGCGAACACTGAAGCTTTCTTT. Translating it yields CAWRKQANTEAFF.

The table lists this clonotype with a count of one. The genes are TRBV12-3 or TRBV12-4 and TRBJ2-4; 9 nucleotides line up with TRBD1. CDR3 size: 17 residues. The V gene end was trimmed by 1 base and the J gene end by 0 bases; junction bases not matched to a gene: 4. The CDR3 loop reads CASSLGTGATAKNIQYF. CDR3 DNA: TGTGCCAGCAGTTTAGGGACAGGGGCAACAGCCAAAAACATTCAGTACTTC.

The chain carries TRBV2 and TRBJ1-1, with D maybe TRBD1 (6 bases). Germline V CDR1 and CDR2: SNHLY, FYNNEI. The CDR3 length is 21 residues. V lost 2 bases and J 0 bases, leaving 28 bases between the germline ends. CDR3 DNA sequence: TGTGCCAGCAGTGAACATCCAGCTGTACAGGGCATGATACCGATGAACACTGAAGCTTTCTTT. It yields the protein CASSEHPAVQGMIPMNTEAFF.